A single sample gave rise to the 3 T cell receptor beta chains below, sequenced in a study of vaccination effects on CD4 cells after COVID-19. Subsequent to roughly 9 days of culture, CD4+ T cells were isolated. No antigen has been assigned to these receptors. The repertoire was sequenced with immunoSEQ multiplex PCR; TCRdb's copy has only in-frame clones and lacks some. The sample has roughly 68,000 clones, more than 60% seen once; the top ten hold under 25%. Sequencing was performed on CD4+ T cells from PBMCs cultured without peptide, taken before COVID-19 vaccination. These receptor sequences come from a human donor who had a prior SARS-CoV-2 infection.

A remark on this clone: The same CDR3 is also encoded by other DNA sequences in this sample. The rearrangement uses TRBV5-1 and TRBJ2-3; D might be TRBD1 (5 bases). Trimming removed 0 bases at V and 1 base at J, with 12 bases between. Germline CDR1 is SGHRS and CDR2 is YFSETQ. This CDR3 has 16 residues. This chain's CDR3 is CASSLGGTRGTDTQYF. The CDR3 DNA sequence: TGCGCCAGCAGCTTGGGGGGCACCCGGGGCACAGATACGCAGTATTTT.

The chain is built from TRBV11-3 and TRBJ1-2; D remains ambiguous. Trimming pared 3 bases from V and 1 base from J, leaving 6 bases between. Germline loops: CDR1 SGHNT, CDR2 YENEEA. This CDR3 is 13 amino acids long. The CDR3 protein is CASSFSFNYGYTF. The CDR3 coding sequence is TGTGCCAGCAGCTTTTCTTTTAACTATGGCTACACCTTC.

J is TRBJ2-1 and V is TRBV7-3; TRBD2 aligns across 9 bases. Unmatched junction bases numbered 3, after V lost 5 bases and J lost 4 bases. Germline V gene lookup returns CDR1 SGHTA and CDR2 FQGTGA. The CDR3 has 14 residues. CDR3: CASSETSGYNEQFF. CDR3 nucleotide sequence: TGTGCCAGCAGCGAAACTAGCGGGTACAATGAGCAGTTCTTC.